The rows below give T cell receptor beta chains drawn from one sample of a study of T cells in Graves' hyperthyroidism and ophthalmopathy. TCRdb itself ran the multiplex PCR reads through MiXCR, one entry per CDR3 protein. Here the sample spans hundreds of thousands of distinct CDR3 sequences, about 45% being singletons. The sample comprised peripheral blood or thyroid tissue (not recorded which). These receptors came from an adult man with Graves' disease, either hyperthyroidism or ophthalmopathy (not recorded which). Both conserved end residues are part of each CDR3. The order of the fields is D gene, clone size, J gene, V gene, CDR3 protein, CDR3 DNA. The D gene is left open where the match is weak. A clone size is listed for some rows: how often the clone was seen (once, few, many), or a class if it is expanded.

>TRBD1|few|TRBJ1-1|TRBV5-1
CASRSDRVHTEAFF
TGCGCCAGCAGGTCGGACAGGGTGCACACTGAAGCTTTCTTT
>-|-|TRBJ2-7|TRBV20-1
CSAVAKASYEQYF
TGCAGTGCAGTAGCGAAAGCGTCCTACGAGCAGTACTTC
>TRBD2|-|TRBJ2-5|TRBV10-3
CATGLAGAETQYF
TGTGCCACCGGACTAGCGGGGGCGGAGACCCAGTACTTC
>TRBD1|-|TRBJ1-5|TRBV19
CASSTDRGLQPQHF
TGTGCCAGTAGTACTGACAGGGGGCTTCAGCCCCAGCATTTT
>-|many|TRBJ1-2|TRBV2
CASRTAGGYTF
TGTGCCAGCAGAACGGCGGGAGGCTACACCTTC
>TRBD1|-|TRBJ1-5|TRBV25-1
CASSEYRGGQPQHF
TGTGCCAGCAGTGAGTACAGGGGAGGACAGCCCCAGCATTTT
>TRBD1|few|TRBJ1-2|TRBV5-1
CASSWGGTGPNYGYTF
TGCGCCAGCAGTTGGGGAGGGACAGGTCCCAACTATGGCTACACCTTC
>TRBD1|-|TRBJ1-3|TRBV9
CASSVPTGSGNTIYF
TGTGCCAGCAGCGTTCCGACAGGGTCTGGAAACACCATATATTTT
>-|few|TRBJ1-1|TRBV30
CASPGNDGVRAFF
TGTGCCTCCCCAGGAAACGACGGGGTTCGAGCTTTCTTT
>TRBD1|-|TRBJ1-5|TRBV7-9
CASSTGAGRSNQPQHF
TGTGCCAGCAGCACAGGGGCAGGCAGGAGCAATCAGCCCCAGCATTTT
>-|many|TRBJ2-6|TRBV6-5
CASSYSQGAGANVLTF
TGTGCCAGCAGTTACTCGCAGGGTGCTGGGGCCAACGTCCTGACTTTC
>TRBD1|-|TRBJ1-4|TRBV7-3
CASRGTGGEEKLFF
TGTGCCAGCAGAGGGACAGGGGGCGAAGAAAAACTGTTTTTT
>-|few|TRBJ2-2|TRBV9
CASSVEGGELFF
TGTGCTAGCAGCGTAGAGGGCGGGGAGCTGTTTTTT
>TRBD1|-|TRBJ2-5|TRBV20-1
CSARRGTGARGGETQYF
TGCAGTGCTAGGCGAGGGACAGGAGCCCGAGGTGGGGAGACCCAGTACTTC
>-|-|TRBJ1-6|TRBV7-9
CASRATTYNSPLRF
TGTGCCAGCAGAGCGACTACCTATAATTCACCCCTCCGCTTT
>-|-|TRBJ2-2|TRBV5-1
CASSFASGWVGELFF
TGCGCCAGCAGCTTCGCAAGCGGATGGGTCGGGGAGCTGTTTTTT
>TRBD1|few|TRBJ1-4|TRBV12-3/TRBV12-4
CASSSRTGKGKLFF
TGTGCCAGCAGTTCTAGGACAGGGAAAGGAAAACTGTTTTTT
>-|many|TRBJ1-5|TRBV7-2
CASSYRDNNQPQHF
TGTGCCAGCAGCTACCGGGACAACAATCAGCCCCAGCATTTT
>TRBD1|-|TRBJ1-1|TRBV20-1
CSARGQGVTEAFF
TGCAGTGCTAGGGGACAGGGAGTTACTGAAGCTTTCTTT
>TRBD1|many|TRBJ1-1|TRBV7-6
CASSPPQGAQGEAFF
TGTGCCAGCAGCCCCCCACAGGGGGCGCAGGGTGAAGCTTTCTTT
>-|-|TRBJ1-1|TRBV7-6
CASSLMGGLTEAFF
TGTGCCAGCAGCTTGATGGGGGGGCTAACTGAAGCTTTCTTT
>TRBD1|few|TRBJ1-1|TRBV9
CASAPGQGEAFF
TGTGCCAGCGCTCCGGGACAGGGGGAAGCTTTCTTT
>TRBD1|-|TRBJ1-2|TRBV13
CASSSKGMDRGYGYTF
TGTGCCAGCAGCTCTAAAGGGATGGACAGGGGATATGGCTACACCTTC
>-|many|TRBJ1-2|TRBV24-1
CATSEGTRYGYTF
TGTGCCACCAGTGAGGGGACGCGATATGGCTACACCTTC
>TRBD1|-|TRBJ2-5|TRBV29-1
CSVGDRGQETQYF
TGCAGCGTTGGGGACAGGGGGCAAGAGACCCAGTACTTC
>TRBD1|many|TRBJ1-4|TRBV15
CATSRPDRVNEKLFF
TGTGCCACCAGCAGACCTGACAGGGTTAATGAAAAACTGTTTTTT
>-|-|TRBJ1-4|TRBV11-1
CASSPRRAYEKLFF
TGTGCCAGCAGTCCTAGACGGGCTTACGAAAAACTGTTTTTT
>-|few|TRBJ2-2|TRBV24-1
CATSDRTANTGELFF
TGTGCCACCAGTGATCGGACAGCGAACACCGGGGAGCTGTTTTTT
>-|few|TRBJ1-1|TRBV4-1
CASSQTLRGFVEAFF
TGCGCCAGCAGCCAGACACTTAGGGGGTTCGTTGAAGCTTTCTTT
>TRBD1|-|TRBJ1-2|TRBV6-1
CASSVGQGGSYGYTF
TGTGCCAGCAGTGTAGGACAGGGCGGAAGCTATGGCTACACCTTC
>-|many|TRBJ1-4|TRBV15
CATSRDRATNEKLFF
TGTGCCACCAGCAGAGACCGGGCAACTAATGAAAAACTGTTTTTT
>-|-|TRBJ1-3|TRBV29-1
CSSTAGNTIYF
TGCAGCTCGACAGCCGGAAACACCATATATTTT
>-|-|TRBJ2-7|TRBV7-9
CASSLPTTYEQYF
TGTGCCAGCAGCTTACCGACAACCTACGAGCAGTACTTC
>TRBD1|many|TRBJ2-5|TRBV7-9
CASSLGQGETQYF
TGTGCTAGCAGCTTAGGACAGGGAGAGACCCAGTACTTC
>TRBD1|-|TRBJ1-2|TRBV10-3
CAIKSDREATNYGYTF
TGTGCCATTAAATCGGACAGGGAAGCTACTAACTATGGCTACACCTTC
>-|-|TRBJ1-2|TRBV2
CASSEGTGYTF
TGTGCCAGCAGTGAAGGGACCGGCTACACCTTC
>-|-|TRBJ1-5|TRBV7-3
CASSPGTVAGDSNQPQHF
TGTGCCAGCAGCCCGGGGACGGTTGCTGGGGATAGCAATCAGCCCCAGCATTTT
>TRBD1|-|TRBJ1-6|TRBV29-1
CSRGDSDSPLHF
TGCAGCCGAGGGGACAGTGATTCACCCCTCCACTTT
>TRBD2|-|TRBJ2-7|TRBV7-9
CASSQNPTSGRRSEQYF
TGTGCCAGCAGCCAAAACCCGACTAGCGGGAGGAGGTCCGAGCAGTACTTC
>-|-|TRBJ1-6|TRBV6-1
CASSELAGDSPLHF
TGTGCCAGCAGTGAATTGGCAGGGGATTCACCCCTCCACTTT